These T cell receptor beta chains were read from a single sample in a study of breast tumors, draining lymph nodes, adjacent tissues. Via MiXCR, TCRdb re-called the multiplex PCR reads, giving one row per CDR3 protein. The sample has about 21,000 distinct CDR3 sequences, around 41% seen once. Sequenced input: breast tumor tissue. The receptors shown here come from a female donor with breast cancer. Some clones in this sample may be carry-over from other donors' samples. Both conserved end residues are part of each CDR3. The D gene is left open where the match is weak. Not all rows give a size; the values are once, few, many and, for expanded clones, a class.

TRBV7-9	few	-	TRBJ2-7	TGTGCCAGCAGCTTAATGGTGGAGGGGGAGCAGTACTTC	CASSLMVEGEQYF
TRBV3-1	-	TRBD1	TRBJ2-3	TGTGCCAGCAGCCGGGGGACAGGGGGCATCGGTGGAACAGATACGCAGTATTTT	CASSRGTGGIGGTDTQYF
TRBV7-9	few	TRBD1	TRBJ2-5	TGTGCCAGCAGCTACGGACAGGGACAGAGAGAGACCCAGTACTTC	CASSYGQGQRETQYF
TRBV14	-	-	TRBJ2-1	TGTGCCAGCAGCCACTTCTATGAGCAGTTCTTC	CASSHFYEQFF
TRBV20-1	-	TRBD2	TRBJ2-3	TGCAGTGCTAGAGTGGCTAGCGGCCCGGGTACGCAGTATTTT	CSARVASGPGTQYF
TRBV7-2	-	-	TRBJ2-5	TGTGCCAGCAGCCCCGTGGCGGAAGAGACCCAGTACTTC	CASSPVAEETQYF
TRBV5-4	-	TRBD1	TRBJ2-5	TGTGCCAGCAGTACCGGGACAGGGTACTCCCAGGAGACCCAGTACTTC	CASSTGTGYSQETQYF
TRBV7-9	many	TRBD1	TRBJ1-4	TGTGCCAGCAGCTCCACCGGGACAGGGAATACCGAAAAACTGTTTTTT	CASSSTGTGNTEKLFF
TRBV20-1	-	TRBD2	TRBJ2-7	TGCAGTGCTGGGACTAGGACCTACGAGCAGTACTTC	CSAGTRTYEQYF
TRBV19	-	-	TRBJ2-1	TGTGCCAGTAGCCCTTCGGTAGCCCACAATGAGCAGTTCTTC	CASSPSVAHNEQFF
TRBV12-3/TRBV12-4	many	-	TRBJ2-5	TGTGCCAGCAGTTCTTTCCACGGCTTCCAAGAGACCCAGTACTTC	CASSSFHGFQETQYF
TRBV29-1	-	-	TRBJ1-2	TGCAGCGTTGATCCCGGCAGCGGTAACTATGGCTACACCTTC	CSVDPGSGNYGYTF
TRBV19	many	TRBD1	TRBJ2-2	TGTGCCAGTGGTTGGGGACAGGGAGGTACCGGGGAGCTGTTTTTT	CASGWGQGGTGELFF
TRBV10-3	-	-	TRBJ2-7	TGTGCCATCAGTGCGGGATCACCGGGGGAGCAGTACTTC	CAISAGSPGEQYF
TRBV7-2	few	-	TRBJ2-1	TGTGCCAGCAGCCCACTCTGGTCCAGCGGCCAAGACAATGAGCAGTTCTTC	CASSPLWSSGQDNEQFF